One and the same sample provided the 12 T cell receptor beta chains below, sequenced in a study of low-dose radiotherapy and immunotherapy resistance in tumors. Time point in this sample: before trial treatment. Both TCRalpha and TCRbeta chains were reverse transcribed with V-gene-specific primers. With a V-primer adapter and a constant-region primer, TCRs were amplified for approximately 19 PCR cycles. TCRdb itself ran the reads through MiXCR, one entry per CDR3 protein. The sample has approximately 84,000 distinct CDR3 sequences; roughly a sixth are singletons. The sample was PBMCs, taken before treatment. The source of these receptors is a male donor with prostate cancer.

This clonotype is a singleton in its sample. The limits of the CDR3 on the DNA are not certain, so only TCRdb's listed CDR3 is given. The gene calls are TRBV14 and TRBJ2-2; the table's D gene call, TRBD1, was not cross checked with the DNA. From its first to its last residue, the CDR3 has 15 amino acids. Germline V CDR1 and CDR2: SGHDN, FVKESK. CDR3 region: CASSRQGHSGELFFF.

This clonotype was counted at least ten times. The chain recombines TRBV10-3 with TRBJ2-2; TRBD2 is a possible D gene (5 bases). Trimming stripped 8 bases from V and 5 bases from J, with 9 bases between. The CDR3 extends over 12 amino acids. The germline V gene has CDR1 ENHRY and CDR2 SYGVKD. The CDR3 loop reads CAIETGTGELFF. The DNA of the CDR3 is TGTGCCATCGAGACGGGGACCGGGGAGCTGTTTTTT.

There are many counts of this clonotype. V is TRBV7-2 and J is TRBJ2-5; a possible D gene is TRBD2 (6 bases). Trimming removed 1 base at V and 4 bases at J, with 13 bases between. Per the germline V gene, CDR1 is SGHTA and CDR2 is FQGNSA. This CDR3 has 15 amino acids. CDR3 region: CASSLGRGARETQYF. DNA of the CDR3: TGTGCCAGCAGCTTAGGGCGGGGAGCCCGAGAGACCCAGTACTTC.

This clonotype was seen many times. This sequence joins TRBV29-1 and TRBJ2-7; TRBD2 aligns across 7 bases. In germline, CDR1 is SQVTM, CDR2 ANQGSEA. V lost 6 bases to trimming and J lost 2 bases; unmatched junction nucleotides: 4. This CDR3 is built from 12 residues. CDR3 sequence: CSVESGAYEQYF. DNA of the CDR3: TGCAGCGTAGAAAGCGGGGCCTACGAGCAGTACTTC.

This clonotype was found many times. CDR3 nucleotides: TGCGCCAGCAGCTTGGGCCCCAGAGAATCCTACGAGCAGTACTTC. Amino acid sequence: CASSLGPRESYEQYF. J is TRBJ2-7 and V is TRBV5-1; D remains unclear. Germline values: CDR1 SGHRS, CDR2 YFSETQ. The CDR3 contains 15 residues. V was cut by 0 bases and J by 1 base, with 11 bases left in between.

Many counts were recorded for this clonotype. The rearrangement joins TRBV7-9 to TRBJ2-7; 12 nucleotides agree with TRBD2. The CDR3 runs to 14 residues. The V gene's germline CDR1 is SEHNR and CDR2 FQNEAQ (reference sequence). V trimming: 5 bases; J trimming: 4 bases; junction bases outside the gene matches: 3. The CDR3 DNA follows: TGTGCCAGCAGCCCCGGACTAGCGGGGTACGAGCAGTACTTC. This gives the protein CASSPGLAGYEQYF.

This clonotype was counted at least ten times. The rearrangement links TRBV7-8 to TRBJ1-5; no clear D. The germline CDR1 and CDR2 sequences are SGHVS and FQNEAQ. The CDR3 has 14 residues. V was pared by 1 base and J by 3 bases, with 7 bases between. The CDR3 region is CASSLGGTNQPQHF. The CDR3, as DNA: TGTGCCAGCAGCTTAGGTGGAACCAATCAGCCCCAGCATTTT.

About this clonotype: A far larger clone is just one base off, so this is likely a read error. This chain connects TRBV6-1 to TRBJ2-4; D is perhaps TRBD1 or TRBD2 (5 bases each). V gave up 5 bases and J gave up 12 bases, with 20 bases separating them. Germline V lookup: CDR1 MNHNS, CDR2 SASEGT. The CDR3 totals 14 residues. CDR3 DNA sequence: TGTGCCAGCAGTAGAGCAAGCGTGGGGGAGTCTCAGTACTTC. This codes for CASSRASVGESQYF.

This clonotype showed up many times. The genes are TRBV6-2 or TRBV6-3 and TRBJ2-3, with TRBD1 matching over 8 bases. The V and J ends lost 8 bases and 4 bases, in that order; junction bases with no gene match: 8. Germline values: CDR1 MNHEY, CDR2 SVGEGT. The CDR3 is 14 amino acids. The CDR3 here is CASRDRRTSDTQYF. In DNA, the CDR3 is TGTGCCAGCCGGGACAGGCGCACATCAGATACGCAGTATTTT.

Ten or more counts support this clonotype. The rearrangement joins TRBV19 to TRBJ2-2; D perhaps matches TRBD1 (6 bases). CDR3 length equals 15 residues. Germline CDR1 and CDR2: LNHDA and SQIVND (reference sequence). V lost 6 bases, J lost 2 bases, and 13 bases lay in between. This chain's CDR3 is CASSLGQPNTGELFF. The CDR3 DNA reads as TGTGCCAGTAGCCTGGGACAACCAAACACCGGGGAGCTGTTTTTT.

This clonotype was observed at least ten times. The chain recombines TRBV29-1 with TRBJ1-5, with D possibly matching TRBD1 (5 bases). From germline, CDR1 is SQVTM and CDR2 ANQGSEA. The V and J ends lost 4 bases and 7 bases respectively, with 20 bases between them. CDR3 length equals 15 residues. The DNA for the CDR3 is TGCAGCGTTGTTTGGTCTGGGGCCGAGGGACAGCCCCAGCATTTT. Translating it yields CSVVWSGAEGQPQHF. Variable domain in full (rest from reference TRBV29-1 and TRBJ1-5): SAVISQKPSRDICQRGTSLTIQCQVDSQVTMMFWYRQQPGQSLTLIATANQGSEATYESGFVIDKFPISRPNLTFSTLTVSNMSPEDSSIYLCSVVWSGAEGQPQHFGDGTRLSIL.

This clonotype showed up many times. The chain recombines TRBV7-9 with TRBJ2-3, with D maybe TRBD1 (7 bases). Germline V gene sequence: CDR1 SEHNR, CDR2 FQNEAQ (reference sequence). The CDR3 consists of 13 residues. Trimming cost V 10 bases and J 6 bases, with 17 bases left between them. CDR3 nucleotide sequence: TGTGCCACGCAGGGGGGCCTAGGCGATACGCAGTATTTT. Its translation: CATQGGLGDTQYF.